This note documents a single T cell receptor (beta chain) sequence. Its matching antigen is unknown. This PCR relied on a set of 60 Vbeta primers and 13 Jbeta primers. The protocol was immunoSEQ multiplex PCR, while the TCRdb copy is restricted to in-frame clones and leaves out a portion. Of 130,000 to 150,000 clones detected, 76% appear once; the ten largest clones hold 3.5% to 4%. The data derive from a study of cytomegalovirus exposure and HLA in healthy donors. Overall study context: Unique TCRs from HLA-typed donors, 85 million to 100 million of them, were held in an early data release. General study results and limits: The likely explanation for a cluster of highly shared sequence variants was sequencing artifact. Within an earlier analysis, most TCR beta V segments proved productive either about 90% or about 30% of the time.

Those who donated were healthy bone marrow donors. Sequenced sample: PBMCs. The receptor comes from a man between 18 and 35 years old in good health and CMV-seronegative.

The DNA for the CDR3 is TGTGCCAGCGGTTCGACTAGCGGGAGCTATGAGCAGTTCTTC. This sequence encodes CASGSTSGSYEQFF. V gene TRBV28 combines with J gene TRBJ2-1; 12 nucleotides match TRBD2. Germline-derived CDR1 and CDR2 are MDHEN and SYDVKM. The CDR3 totals 14 residues. After removal of 8 bases from V and 8 bases from J, the junction contained 7 bases not matched to a gene.